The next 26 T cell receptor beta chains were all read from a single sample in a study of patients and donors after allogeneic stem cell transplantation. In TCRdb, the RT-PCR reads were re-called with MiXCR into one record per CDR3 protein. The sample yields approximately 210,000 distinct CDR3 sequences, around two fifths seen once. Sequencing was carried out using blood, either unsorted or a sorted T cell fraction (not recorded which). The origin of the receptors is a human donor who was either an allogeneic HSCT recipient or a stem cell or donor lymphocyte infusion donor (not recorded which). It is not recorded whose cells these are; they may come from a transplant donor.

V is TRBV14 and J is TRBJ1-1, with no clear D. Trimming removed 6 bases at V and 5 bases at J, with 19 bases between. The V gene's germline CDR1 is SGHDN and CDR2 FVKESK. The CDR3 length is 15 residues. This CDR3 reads CASRFRTVTSTEAFF. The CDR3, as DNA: TGTGCCAGCAGATTCAGGACGGTGACCTCTACTGAAGCTTTCTTT.

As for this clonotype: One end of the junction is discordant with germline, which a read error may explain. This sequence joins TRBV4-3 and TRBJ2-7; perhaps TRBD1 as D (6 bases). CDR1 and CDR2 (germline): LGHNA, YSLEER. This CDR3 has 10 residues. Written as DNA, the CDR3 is TGCGCCAGCAGACCGGACAGTGCCGATTTC. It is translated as CASRPDSADF.

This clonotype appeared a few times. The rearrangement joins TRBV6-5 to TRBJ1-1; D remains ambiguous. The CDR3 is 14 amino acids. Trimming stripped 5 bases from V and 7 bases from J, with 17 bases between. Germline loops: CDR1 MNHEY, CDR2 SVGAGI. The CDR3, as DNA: TGTGCCAGCAGTCCGCGGACTACCCCCATTGAAGCTTTCTTT. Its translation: CASSPRTTPIEAFF.

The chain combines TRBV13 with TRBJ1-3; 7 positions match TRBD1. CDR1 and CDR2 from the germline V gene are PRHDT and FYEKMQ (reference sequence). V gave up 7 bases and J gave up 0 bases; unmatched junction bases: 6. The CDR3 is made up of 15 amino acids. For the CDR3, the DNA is TGTGCCAGCACCCACGGGACAGCCTCTGGAAACACCATATATTTT. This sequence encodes CASTHGTASGNTIYF.

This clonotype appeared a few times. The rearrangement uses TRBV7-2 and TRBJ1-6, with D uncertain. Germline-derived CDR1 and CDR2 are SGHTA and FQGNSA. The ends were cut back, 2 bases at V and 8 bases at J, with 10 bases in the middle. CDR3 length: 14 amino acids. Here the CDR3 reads CASSLKGPYSPLHF. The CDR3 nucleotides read TGTGCCAGCAGCTTAAAAGGACCCTATTCACCCCTCCACTTT.

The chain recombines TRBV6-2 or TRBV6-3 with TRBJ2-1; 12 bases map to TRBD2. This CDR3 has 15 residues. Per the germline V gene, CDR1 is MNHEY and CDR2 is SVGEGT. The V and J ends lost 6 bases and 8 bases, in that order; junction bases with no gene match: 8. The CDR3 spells CASSRLAGAPHEQFF. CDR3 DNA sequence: TGTGCCAGCAGCAGACTAGCGGGAGCCCCACATGAGCAGTTCTTC.

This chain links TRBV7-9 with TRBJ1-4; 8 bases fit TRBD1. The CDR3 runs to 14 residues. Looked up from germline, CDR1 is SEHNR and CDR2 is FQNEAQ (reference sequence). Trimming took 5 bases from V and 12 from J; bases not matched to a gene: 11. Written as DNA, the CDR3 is TGTGCCAGCAGCGACTGGACAGGGCACGAAGAACTGTTTTTT. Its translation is CASSDWTGHEELFF.

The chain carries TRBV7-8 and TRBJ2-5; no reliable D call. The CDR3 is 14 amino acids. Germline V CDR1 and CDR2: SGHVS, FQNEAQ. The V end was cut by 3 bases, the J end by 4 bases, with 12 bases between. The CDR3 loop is CASSLGNQGETQYF. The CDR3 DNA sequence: TGTGCCAGCAGCTTGGGGAATCAAGGAGAGACCCAGTACTTC.

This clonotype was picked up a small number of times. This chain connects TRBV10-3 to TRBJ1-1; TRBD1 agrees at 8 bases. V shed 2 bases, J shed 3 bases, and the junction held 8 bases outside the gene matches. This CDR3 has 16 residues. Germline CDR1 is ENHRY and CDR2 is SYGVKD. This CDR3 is CAISEAQRQGHTEAFF. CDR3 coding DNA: TGTGCCATCAGTGAGGCACAGAGACAGGGGCACACTGAAGCTTTCTTT.

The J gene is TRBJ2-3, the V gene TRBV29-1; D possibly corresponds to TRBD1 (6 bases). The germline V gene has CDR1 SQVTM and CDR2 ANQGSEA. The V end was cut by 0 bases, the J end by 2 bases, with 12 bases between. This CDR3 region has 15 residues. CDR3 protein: CSVEEWGPVTDTQYF. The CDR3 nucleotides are TGCAGCGTTGAAGAGTGGGGGCCCGTCACAGATACGCAGTATTTT.

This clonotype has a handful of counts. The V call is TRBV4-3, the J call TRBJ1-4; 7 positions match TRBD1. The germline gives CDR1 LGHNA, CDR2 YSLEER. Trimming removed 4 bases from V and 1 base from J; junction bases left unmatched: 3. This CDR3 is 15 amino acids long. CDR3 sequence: CASSRGDRTNEKLFF. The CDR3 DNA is TGCGCCAGCAGCCGAGGGGACAGAACTAATGAAAAACTGTTTTTT.

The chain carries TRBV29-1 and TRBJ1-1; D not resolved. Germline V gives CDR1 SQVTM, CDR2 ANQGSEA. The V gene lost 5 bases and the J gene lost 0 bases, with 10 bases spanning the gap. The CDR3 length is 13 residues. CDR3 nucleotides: TGCAGCGTTTGGCACAGCATGAACACTGAAGCTTTCTTT. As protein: CSVWHSMNTEAFF. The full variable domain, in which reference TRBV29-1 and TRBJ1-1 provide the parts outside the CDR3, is SAVISQKPSRDICQRGTSLTIQCQVDSQVTMMFWYRQQPGQSLTLIATANQGSEATYESGFVIDKFPISRPNLTFSTLTVSNMSPEDSSIYLCSVWHSMNTEAFFGQGTRLTVV.

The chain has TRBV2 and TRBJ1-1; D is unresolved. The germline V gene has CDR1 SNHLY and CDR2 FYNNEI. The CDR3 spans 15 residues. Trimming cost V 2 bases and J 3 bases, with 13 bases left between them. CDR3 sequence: CASSETGPSHTEAFF. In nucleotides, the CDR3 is TGTGCCAGCAGTGAAACCGGGCCCTCCCACACTGAAGCTTTCTTT.

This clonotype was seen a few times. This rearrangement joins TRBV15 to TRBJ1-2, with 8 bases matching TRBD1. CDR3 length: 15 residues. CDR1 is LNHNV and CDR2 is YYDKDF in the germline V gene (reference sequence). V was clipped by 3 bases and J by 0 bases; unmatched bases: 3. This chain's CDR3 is CATSRDRDTNYGYTF. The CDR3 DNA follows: TGTGCCACCAGCAGGGACAGGGACACTAACTATGGCTACACCTTC. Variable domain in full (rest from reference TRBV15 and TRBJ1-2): DAMVIQNPRYQVTQFGKPVTLSCSQTLNHNVMYWYQQKSSQAPKLLFHYYDKDFNNEADTPDNFQSRRPNTSFCFLDIRSPGLGDTAMYLCATSRDRDTNYGYTFGSGTRLTVV.

The CDR3 sequence: CASSFRGQLTDTQYF. The CDR3 DNA reads as TGTGCCAGCAGTTTTAGGGGACAGCTCACAGATACGCAGTATTTT. The V gene is TRBV27, the J gene TRBJ2-3; 7 nucleotides line up with TRBD1. The V and J ends lost 3 bases and 2 bases, in that order; junction bases with no gene match: 5. Germline values: CDR1 MNHEY, CDR2 SMNVEV (reference sequence). This CDR3 region has 15 residues.

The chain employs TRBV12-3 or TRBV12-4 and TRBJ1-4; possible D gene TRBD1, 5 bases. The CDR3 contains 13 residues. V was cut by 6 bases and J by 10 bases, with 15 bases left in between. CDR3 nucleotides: TGTGCCAGCAGCCCAGGGTGGACTGGAAAACTGTTTTTT. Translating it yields CASSPGWTGKLFF.

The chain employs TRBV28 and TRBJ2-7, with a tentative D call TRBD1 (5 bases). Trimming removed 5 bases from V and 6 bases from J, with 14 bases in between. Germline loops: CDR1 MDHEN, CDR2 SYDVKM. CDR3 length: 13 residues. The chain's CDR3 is CASSPPGLSEQYF. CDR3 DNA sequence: TGTGCCAGCAGTCCTCCAGGGTTGAGCGAGCAGTACTTC.

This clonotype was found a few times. The CDR3 DNA reads TGTGCCACCGGATACCTCGGGAAAAGAAAGGAAGCTTTCTTT. Protein product: CATGYLGKRKEAFF. The chain uses TRBV5-6 and TRBJ1-1, with no clear D. Germline lookup yields CDR1 SGHDT and CDR2 YYEEEE. The CDR3 extends over 14 amino acids. V gave up 9 bases and J gave up 8 bases, with 23 bases separating them.

The CDR3 sequence is CASSQETGISGNEQFF. The CDR3 region has the DNA TGCGCCAGCAGCCAAGAGACCGGGATCTCTGGGAATGAGCAGTTCTTC. The gene calls are TRBV4-3 and TRBJ2-1; D possibly corresponds to TRBD2 (5 bases). With 0 bases removed from V and 7 bases from J, the gap between germline ends came to 16 bases. Germline assignment: CDR1 LGHNA and CDR2 YSLEER. This CDR3 contains 16 residues.

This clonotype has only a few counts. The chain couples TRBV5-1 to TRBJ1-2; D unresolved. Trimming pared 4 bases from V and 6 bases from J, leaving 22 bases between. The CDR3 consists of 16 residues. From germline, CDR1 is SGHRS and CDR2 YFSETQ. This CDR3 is CASSHRPEVGSDGYTF. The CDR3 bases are TGCGCCAGCAGCCACCGACCCGAGGTCGGGTCCGATGGCTACACCTTC.

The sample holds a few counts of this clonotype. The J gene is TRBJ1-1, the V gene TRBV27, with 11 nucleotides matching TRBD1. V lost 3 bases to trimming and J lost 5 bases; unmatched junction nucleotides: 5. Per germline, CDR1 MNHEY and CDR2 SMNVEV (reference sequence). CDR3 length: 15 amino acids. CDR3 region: CASSFGQGARTEAFF. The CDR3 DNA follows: TGTGCCAGCAGTTTCGGACAGGGGGCGCGGACTGAAGCTTTCTTT.

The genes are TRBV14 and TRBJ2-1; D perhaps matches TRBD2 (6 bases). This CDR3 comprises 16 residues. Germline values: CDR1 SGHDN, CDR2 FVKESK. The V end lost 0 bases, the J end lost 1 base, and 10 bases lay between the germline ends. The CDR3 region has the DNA TGTGCCAGCAGCCAAGAGGTTGGGGGGTCCTACAATGAGCAGTTCTTC. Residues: CASSQEVGGSYNEQFF.

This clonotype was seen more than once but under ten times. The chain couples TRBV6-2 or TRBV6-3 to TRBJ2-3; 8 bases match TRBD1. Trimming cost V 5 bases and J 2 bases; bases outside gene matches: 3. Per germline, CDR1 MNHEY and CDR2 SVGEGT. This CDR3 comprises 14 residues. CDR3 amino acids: CASSRTGITDTQYF. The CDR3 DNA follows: TGTGCCAGCAGTCGGACAGGGATCACAGATACGCAGTATTTT.

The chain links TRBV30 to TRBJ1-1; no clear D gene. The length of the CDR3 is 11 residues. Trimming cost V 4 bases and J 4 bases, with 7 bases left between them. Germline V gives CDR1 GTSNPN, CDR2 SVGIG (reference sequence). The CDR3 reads CAWTGPTEAFF. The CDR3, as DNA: TGTGCCTGGACAGGTCCCACTGAAGCTTTCTTT.

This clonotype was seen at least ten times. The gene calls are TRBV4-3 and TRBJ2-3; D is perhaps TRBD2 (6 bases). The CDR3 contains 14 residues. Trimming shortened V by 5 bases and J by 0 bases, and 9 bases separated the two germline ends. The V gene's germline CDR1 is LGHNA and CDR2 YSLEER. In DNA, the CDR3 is TGCGCCAGCAGCTCCAGCGGGAGCACAGATACGCAGTATTTT. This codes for CASSSSGSTDTQYF.

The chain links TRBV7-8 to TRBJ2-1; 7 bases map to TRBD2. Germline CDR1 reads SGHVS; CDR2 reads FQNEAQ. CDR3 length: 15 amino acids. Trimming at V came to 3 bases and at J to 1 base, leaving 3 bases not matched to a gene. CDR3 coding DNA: TGTGCCAGCAGCTTTTCAGCGGGATCCTACAATGAGCAGTTCTTC. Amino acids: CASSFSAGSYNEQFF.